This T cell receptor (beta chain) came from a study of blood T cell repertoires in COVID-19. The ends lost 8 bases at V and 4 bases at J; junction bases unmatched: 1. The CDR3 runs to 14 residues. CDR1 is LNHDA, CDR2 SQIVND, per germline (reference sequence). The assay was immunoSEQ multiplex PCR, and TCRdb's table has in-frame clones only and misses some. The sample includes fewer than 250,000 clones, approximately 80% of them seen just once. The clonotype originates from a man aged 60 to 75 who had recovered from COVID-19. Material: PBMCs or T cells enriched from blood (not recorded which). The rearrangement joins TRBV19 to TRBJ2-2; 13 bases are shared with TRBD2. CDR3 loop: CASRTSGGTGELFF. The CDR3 nucleotides are TGTGCCAGTCGGACTAGCGGGGGCACCGGGGAGCTGTTTTTT. The whole variable domain, filled in from reference TRBV19 and TRBJ2-2, reads DGGITQSPKYLFRKEGQNVTLSCEQNLNHDAMYWYRQDPGQGLRLIYYSQIVNDFQKGDIAEGYSVSREKKESFPLTVTSAQKNPTAFYLCASRTSGGTGELFFGEGSRLTVL.